This T cell receptor beta chain was retrieved from a study of cytomegalovirus exposure and HLA in healthy donors. With V trimmed by 7 bases and J by 3 bases, 7 bases remained unmatched. The CDR3 runs to 15 residues. The germline V gene encodes CDR1 ENHRY and CDR2 SYGVKD. 13 Jbeta primers and 60 Vbeta primers were used for the PCR. Sequencing was performed with immunoSEQ multiplex PCR; in TCRdb, only in-frame clones are kept and a portion is missing. The repertoire consists of roughly 150,000 clones, with about 85% occurring once and the leading ten covering about 2.3%. Material for sequencing was PBMCs. This sequence was found in a woman under 30 in good health and CMV-seronegative. The chain recombines TRBV10-3 with TRBJ2-1; TRBD1 agrees at 9 bases. CDR3 protein: CAITPGQGDYNEQFF. CDR3 sequence (DNA): TGTGCCATCACCCCGGGACAGGGAGACTACAATGAGCAGTTCTTC.